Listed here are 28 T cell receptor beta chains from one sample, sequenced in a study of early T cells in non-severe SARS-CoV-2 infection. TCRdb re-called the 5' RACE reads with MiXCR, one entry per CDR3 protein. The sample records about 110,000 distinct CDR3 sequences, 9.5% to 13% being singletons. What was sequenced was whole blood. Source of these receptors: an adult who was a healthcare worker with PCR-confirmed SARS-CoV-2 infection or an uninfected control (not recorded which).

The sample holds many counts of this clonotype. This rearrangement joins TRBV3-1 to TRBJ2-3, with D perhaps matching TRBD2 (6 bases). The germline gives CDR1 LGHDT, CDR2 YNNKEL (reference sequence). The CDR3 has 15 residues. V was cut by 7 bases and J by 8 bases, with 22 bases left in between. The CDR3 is CASTNERALAGTQYF. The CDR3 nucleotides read TGTGCCAGCACCAATGAAAGGGCACTAGCAGGTACGCAGTATTTT.

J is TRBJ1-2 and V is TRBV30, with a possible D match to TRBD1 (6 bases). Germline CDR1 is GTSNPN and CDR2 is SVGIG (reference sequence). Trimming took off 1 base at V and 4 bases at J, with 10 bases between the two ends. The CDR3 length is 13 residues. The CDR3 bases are TGTGCCTGGAGTGCAGGGGTTGGCTATGGCTACACCTTC. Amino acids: CAWSAGVGYGYTF. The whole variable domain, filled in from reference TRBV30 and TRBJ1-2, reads SQTIHQWPATLVQPVGSPLSLECTVEGTSNPNLYWYRQAAGRGLQLLFYSVGIGQISSEVPQNLSASRPQDRQFILSSKKLLLSDSGFYLCAWSAGVGYGYTFGSGTRLTVV.

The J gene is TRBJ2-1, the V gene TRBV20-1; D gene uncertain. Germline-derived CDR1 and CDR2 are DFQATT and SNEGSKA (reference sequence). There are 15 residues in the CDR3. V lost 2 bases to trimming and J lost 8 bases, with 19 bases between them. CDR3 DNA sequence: TGCAGTGCTAGAAAACCGGGCTTCGATCGCGATGAGCAGTTCTTC. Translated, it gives CSARKPGFDRDEQFF.

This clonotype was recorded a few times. The CDR3 DNA follows: TGCAGTGCTCAACTCCGGGACACCCTTGAAGCTTTCTTT. Translated: CSAQLRDTLEAFF. J is TRBJ1-1 and V is TRBV20-1, with TRBD1 as a possible D gene (6 bases). V dropped 5 bases and J dropped 7 bases, with 17 bases sitting between them. CDR1 and CDR2 from the germline V gene are DFQATT and SNEGSKA (reference sequence). CDR3 size: 13 residues.

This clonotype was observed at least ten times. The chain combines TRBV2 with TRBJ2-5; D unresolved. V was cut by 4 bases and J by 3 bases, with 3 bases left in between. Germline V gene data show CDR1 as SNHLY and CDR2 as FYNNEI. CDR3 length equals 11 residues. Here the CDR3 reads CASSGEETQYF. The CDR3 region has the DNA TGTGCCAGCAGTGGAGAAGAGACCCAGTACTTC.

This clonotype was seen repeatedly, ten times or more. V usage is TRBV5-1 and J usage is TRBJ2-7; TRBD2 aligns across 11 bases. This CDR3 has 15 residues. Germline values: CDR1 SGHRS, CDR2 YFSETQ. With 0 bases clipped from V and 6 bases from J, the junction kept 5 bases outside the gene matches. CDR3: CASSLGASGRIEQYF. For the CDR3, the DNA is TGCGCCAGCAGCTTGGGAGCTAGCGGGAGGATCGAGCAGTACTTC.

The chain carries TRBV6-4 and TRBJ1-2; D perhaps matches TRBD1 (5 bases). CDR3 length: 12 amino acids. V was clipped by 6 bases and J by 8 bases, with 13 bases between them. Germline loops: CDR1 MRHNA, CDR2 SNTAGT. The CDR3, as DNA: TGTGCCAGCAGCTCGGGGGATGAAGGCTACACCTTC. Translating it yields CASSSGDEGYTF.

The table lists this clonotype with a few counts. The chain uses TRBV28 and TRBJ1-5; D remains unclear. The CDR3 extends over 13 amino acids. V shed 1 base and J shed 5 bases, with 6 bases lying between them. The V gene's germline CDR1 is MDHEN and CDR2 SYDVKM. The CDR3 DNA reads TGTGCCAGCAGTTTATTGGGCTATCAGCCCCAGCATTTT. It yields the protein CASSLLGYQPQHF. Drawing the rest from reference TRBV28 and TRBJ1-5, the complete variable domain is DVKVTQSSRYLVKRTGEKVFLECVQDMDHENMFWYRQDPGLGLRLIYFSYDVKMKEKGDIPEGYSVSREKKERFSLILESASTNQTSMYLCASSLLGYQPQHFGDGTRLSIL.

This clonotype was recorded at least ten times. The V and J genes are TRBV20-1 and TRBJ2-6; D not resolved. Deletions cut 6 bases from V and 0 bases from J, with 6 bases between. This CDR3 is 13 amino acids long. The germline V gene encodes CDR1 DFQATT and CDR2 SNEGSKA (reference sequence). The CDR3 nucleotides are TGCAGTGCCACACCCTCTGGGGCCAACGTCCTGACTTTC. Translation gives CSATPSGANVLTF.

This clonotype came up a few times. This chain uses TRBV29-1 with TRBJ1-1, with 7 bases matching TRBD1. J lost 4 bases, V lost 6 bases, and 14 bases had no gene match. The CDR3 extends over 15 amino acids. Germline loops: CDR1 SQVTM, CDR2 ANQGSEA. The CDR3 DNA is TGCAGCGTAAACACCGGGACAGCTGTTCCCACTGAAGCTTTCTTT. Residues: CSVNTGTAVPTEAFF.

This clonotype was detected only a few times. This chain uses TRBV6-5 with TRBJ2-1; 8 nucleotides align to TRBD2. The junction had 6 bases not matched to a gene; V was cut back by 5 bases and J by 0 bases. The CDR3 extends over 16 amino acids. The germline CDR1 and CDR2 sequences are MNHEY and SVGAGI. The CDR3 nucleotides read TGTGCCAGCAGTCGATTAGCGGGGAGCTCCTACAATGAGCAGTTCTTC. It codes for CASSRLAGSSYNEQFF.

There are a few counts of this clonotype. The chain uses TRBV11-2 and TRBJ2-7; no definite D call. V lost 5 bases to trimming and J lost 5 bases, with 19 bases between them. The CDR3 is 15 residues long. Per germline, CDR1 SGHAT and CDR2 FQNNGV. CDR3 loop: CASSVQSSFPNEQYF. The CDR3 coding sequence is TGTGCCAGCAGCGTACAGTCATCTTTTCCCAACGAGCAGTACTTC.

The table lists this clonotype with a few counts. The CDR3 is CSARVSRAQETQYF. The CDR3 DNA reads TGCAGTGCTAGAGTCTCTCGCGCCCAAGAGACCCAGTACTTC. The chain combines TRBV20-1 with TRBJ2-5; no clear D gene. The CDR3 contains 14 residues. Trimming pared 1 base from V and 1 base from J, leaving 10 bases between. In germline, CDR1 is DFQATT, CDR2 SNEGSKA (reference sequence).

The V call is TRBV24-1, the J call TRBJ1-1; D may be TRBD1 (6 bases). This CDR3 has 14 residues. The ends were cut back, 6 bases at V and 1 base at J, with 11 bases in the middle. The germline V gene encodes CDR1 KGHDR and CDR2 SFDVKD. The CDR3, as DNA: TGTGCCACCAGTCCGGGCAGGGGGAACACTGAAGCTTTCTTT. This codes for CATSPGRGNTEAFF.

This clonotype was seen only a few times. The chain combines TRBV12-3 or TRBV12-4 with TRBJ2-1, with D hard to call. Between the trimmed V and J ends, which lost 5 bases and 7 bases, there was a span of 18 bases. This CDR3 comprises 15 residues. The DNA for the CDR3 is TGTGCCAGCAGTCCCGCCGTGGACCTTGGGAATGAGCAGTTCTTC. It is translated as CASSPAVDLGNEQFF.

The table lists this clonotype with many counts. The CDR3 here is CASSVATQYF. The DNA of the CDR3 is TGTGCCAGCAGTGTGGCTACGCAGTATTTT. The chain employs TRBV2 and TRBJ2-3; D remains unclear. Trimming took off 4 bases at V and 8 bases at J, with 4 bases between the two ends. Germline V gene sequence: CDR1 SNHLY, CDR2 FYNNEI. The CDR3 contains 10 residues.

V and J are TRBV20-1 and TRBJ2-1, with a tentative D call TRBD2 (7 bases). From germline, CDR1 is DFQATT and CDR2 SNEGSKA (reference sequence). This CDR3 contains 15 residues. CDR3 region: CTWDAGGGNYNEQFF. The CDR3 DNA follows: TGCACCTGGGACGCGGGCGGGGGCAACTACAATGAGCAGTTCTTC.

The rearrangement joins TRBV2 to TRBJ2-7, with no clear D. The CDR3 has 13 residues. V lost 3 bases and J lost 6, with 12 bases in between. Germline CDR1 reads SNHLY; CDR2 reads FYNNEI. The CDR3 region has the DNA TGTGCCAGCAGTGAGTGGGGTCCCGGCGAGCAGTACTTC. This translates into CASSEWGPGEQYF.

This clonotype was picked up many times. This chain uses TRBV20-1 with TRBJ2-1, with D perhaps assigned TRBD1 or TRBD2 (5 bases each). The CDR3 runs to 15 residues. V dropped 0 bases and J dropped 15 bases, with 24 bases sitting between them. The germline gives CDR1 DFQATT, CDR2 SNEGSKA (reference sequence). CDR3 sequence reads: CSARDFLQVRDGVFF. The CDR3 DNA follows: TGCAGTGCTAGAGATTTCCTTCAAGTCCGGGACGGCGTGTTCTTC.

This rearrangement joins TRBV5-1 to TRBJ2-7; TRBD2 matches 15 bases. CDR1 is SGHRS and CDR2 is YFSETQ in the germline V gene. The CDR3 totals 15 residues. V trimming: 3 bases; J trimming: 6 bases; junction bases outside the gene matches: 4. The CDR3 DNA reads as TGCGCCAGCAGCTGGGGACTAGCGGGAGGTCGCGAGCAGTACTTC. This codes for CASSWGLAGGREQYF. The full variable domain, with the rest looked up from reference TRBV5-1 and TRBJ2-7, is KAGVTQTPRYLIKTRGQQVTLSCSPISGHRSVSWYQQTPGQGLQFLFEYFSETQRNKGNFPGRFSGRQFSNSRSEMNVSTLELGDSALYLCASSWGLAGGREQYFGPGTRLTVT.

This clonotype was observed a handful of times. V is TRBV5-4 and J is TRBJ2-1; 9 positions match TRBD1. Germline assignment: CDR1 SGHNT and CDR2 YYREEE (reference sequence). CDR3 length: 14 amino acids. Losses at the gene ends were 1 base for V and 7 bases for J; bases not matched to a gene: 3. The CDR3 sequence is CASSLPDRGNEQFF. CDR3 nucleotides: TGTGCCAGCAGCTTGCCGGACAGGGGAAATGAGCAGTTCTTC. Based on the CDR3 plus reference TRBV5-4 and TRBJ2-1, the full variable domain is ETGVTQSPTHLIKTRGQQVTLRCSSQSGHNTVSWYQQALGQGPQFIFQYYREEENGRGNFPPRFSGLQFPNYSSELNVNALELDDSALYLCASSLPDRGNEQFFGPGTRLTVL.

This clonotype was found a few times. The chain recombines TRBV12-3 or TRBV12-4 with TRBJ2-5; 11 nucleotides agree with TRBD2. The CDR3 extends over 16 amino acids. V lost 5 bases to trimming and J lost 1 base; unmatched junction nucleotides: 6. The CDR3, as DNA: TGTGCCAGCAGTCCGGGGACTAGCGGAGCCCAAGAGACCCAGTACTTC. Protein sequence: CASSPGTSGAQETQYF.

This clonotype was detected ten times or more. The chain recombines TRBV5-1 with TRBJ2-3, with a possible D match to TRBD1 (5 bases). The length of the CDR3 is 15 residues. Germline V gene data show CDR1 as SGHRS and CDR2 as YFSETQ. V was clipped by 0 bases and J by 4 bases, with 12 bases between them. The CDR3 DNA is TGCGCCAGCAGCTTGGGCAGGGTATCGGCAGATACGCAGTATTTT. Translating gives CASSLGRVSADTQYF.

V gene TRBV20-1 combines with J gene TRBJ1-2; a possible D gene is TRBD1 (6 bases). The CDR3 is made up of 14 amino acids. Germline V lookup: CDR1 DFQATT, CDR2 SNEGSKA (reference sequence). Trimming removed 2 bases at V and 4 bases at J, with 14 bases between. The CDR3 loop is CSARPSGEAYGYTF. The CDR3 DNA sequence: TGCAGTGCTAGACCCTCAGGGGAGGCCTATGGCTACACCTTC.

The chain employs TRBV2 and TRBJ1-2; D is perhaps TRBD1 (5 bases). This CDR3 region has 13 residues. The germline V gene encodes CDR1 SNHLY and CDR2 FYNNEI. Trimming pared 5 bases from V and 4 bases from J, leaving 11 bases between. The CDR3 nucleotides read TGTGCCAGCAGTCTGACAGTGGGCTATGGCTACACCTTC. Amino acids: CASSLTVGYGYTF.

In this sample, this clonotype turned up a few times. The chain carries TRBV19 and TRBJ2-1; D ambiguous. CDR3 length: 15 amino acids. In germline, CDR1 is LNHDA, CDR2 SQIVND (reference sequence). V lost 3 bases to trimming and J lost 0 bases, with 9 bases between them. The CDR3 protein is CASSIRWDSYNEQFF. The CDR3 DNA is TGTGCCAGTAGTATTAGGTGGGACTCCTACAATGAGCAGTTCTTC.

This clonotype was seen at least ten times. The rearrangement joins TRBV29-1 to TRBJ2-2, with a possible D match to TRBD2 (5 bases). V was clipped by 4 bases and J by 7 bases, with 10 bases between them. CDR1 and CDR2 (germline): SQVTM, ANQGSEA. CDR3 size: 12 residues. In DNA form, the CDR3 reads TGCAGCGTTGGAGTCGGGGTCGGGGAGCTGTTTTTT. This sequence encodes CSVGVGVGELFF.

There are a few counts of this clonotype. The CDR3, as DNA: TGTGCCAGCAGTTCCCTCCTAGCGGGGGGGGGCGTGGAGACCCAGTACTTC. Its protein is CASSSLLAGGGVETQYF. The chain recombines TRBV28 with TRBJ2-5; 12 bases match TRBD2. CDR1 and CDR2 from the germline V gene are MDHEN and SYDVKM. This CDR3 is 17 amino acids long. V shed 4 bases, J shed 5 bases, and the junction held 11 bases outside the gene matches.